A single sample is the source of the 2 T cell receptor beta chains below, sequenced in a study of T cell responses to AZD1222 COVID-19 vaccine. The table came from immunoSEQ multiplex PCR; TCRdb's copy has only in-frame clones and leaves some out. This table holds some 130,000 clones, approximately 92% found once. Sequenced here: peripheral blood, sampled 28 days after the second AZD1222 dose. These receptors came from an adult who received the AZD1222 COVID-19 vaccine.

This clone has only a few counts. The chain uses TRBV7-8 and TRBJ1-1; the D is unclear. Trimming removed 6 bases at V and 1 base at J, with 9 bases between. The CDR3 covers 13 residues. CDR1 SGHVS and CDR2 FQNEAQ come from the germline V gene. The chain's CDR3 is CASRSKWNTEAFF. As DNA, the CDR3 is TGTGCCAGCAGATCTAAATGGAACACTGAAGCTTTCTTT.

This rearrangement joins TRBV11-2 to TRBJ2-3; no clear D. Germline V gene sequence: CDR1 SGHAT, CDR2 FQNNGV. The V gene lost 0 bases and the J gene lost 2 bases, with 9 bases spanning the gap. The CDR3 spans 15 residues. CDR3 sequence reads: CASSLEWALTDTQYF. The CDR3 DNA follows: TGTGCCAGCAGCTTAGAGTGGGCCCTCACAGATACGCAGTATTTT.